Below are 3 T cell receptor beta chains sequenced from a single sample in a study of shared clonotypes between healthy human individuals. Here immunoSEQ multiplex PCR was the method, and the copy in TCRdb shows in-frame clones only, minus some. The sample lists over 800,000 clones; nearly 95% were seen once. The naive CD8 subset, CD45RO-negative cells positively selected for CCR7, excluded terminally differentiated effector memory CD45RA+ cells. Sequenced: naive CD8+ T cells sorted from blood. The receptors derive from a man aged 25-40 years in good health.

The chain couples TRBV2 to TRBJ2-7; TRBD1 aligns across 9 bases. Trimming cost V 2 bases and J 6 bases; bases outside gene matches: 5. The CDR3 spans 14 residues. CDR1 SNHLY and CDR2 FYNNEI come from the germline V gene. CDR3 in amino acids: CASSEPGQGREQYF. The CDR3 nucleotides read TGTGCCAGCAGTGAACCGGGACAGGGACGCGAGCAGTACTTC.

This clone was detected once. CDR3 region: CSVEEPSGTIYEQYF. Here the CDR3 DNA reads TGCAGCGTTGAAGAACCCAGCGGGACTATCTACGAGCAGTACTTC. The chain joins TRBV29-1 to TRBJ2-7, with TRBD2 matching over 7 bases. From germline, CDR1 is SQVTM and CDR2 ANQGSEA. The V segment lost 0 bases and the J segment 3 bases; nucleotides outside the gene matches: 8. The CDR3 sequence is 15 residues long.

The rearrangement uses TRBV20-1 and TRBJ2-5; 9 bases match TRBD2. The J call may be incorrect, as the DNA end agrees better with TRBJ2-7. Germline CDR1 DFQATT, CDR2 SNEGSKA (reference sequence). This CDR3 contains 11 residues. CDR3 residues: CSAPSGNEQYF. For the CDR3, the DNA is TGCAGTGCTCCTAGCGGGAACGAGCAGTACTTC.